The clone carrying this T cell receptor beta chain has more than one count but fewer than ten. Primed by a sample-barcoded 5' primer and a J-beta primer mix, a second PCR proceeded for 7 to 11 cycles. TCRdb passed the 5' RACE reads through MiXCR, listing each CDR3 protein once. This sample carries over a million distinct CDR3 sequences, 45% of them seen once, and the ten largest clones take approximately 17%. This specimen comes from a study of blood T cells in healthy people across ages. Trimming shortened V by 7 bases and J by 11 bases, and 14 bases separated the two germline ends. The length of the CDR3 is 11 residues. Germline V gives CDR1 MDHEN, CDR2 SYDVKM.

The gene calls are TRBV28 and TRBJ2-5, with D perhaps TRBD2 (5 bases). The sequence derives from a woman aged 55-69 years in good health. Sequencing was performed on blood. In DNA form, the CDR3 reads TGTGCCAGCACGTCAACAAGGGAGCAGTACTTC. Protein: CASTSTREQYF. The full variable domain, its missing parts supplied by reference TRBV28 and TRBJ2-5, is DVKVTQSSRYLVKRTGEKVFLECVQDMDHENMFWYRQDPGLGLRLIYFSYDVKMKEKGDIPEGYSVSREKKERFSLILESASTNQTSMYLCASTSTREQYFGPGTRLLVL.